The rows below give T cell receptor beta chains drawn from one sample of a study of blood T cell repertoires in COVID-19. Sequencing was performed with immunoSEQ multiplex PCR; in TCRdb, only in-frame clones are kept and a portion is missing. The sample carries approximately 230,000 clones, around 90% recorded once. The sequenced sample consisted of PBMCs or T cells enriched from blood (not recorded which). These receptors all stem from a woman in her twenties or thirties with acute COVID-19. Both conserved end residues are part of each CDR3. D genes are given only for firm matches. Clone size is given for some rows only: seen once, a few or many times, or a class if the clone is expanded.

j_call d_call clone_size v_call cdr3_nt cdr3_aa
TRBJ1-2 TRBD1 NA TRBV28 TGTGCCAGCAGGCCACAGGGGGGGGTCGGTGGCTACACCTTC CASRPQGGVGGYTF
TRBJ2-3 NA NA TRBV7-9 TGTGCCAGCAGCTCAAGGGGAGATACGCAGTATTTT CASSSRGDTQYF
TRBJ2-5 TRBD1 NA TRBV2 TGTGCCAGCAGTGCGGCAGGGGGTATGGAGACCCAGTACTTC CASSAAGGMETQYF
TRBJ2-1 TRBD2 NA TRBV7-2 TGTGCCAGCAGCCCACGCCCCGGGTTAGCGGGTAGCAATGAGCAGTTCTTC CASSPRPGLAGSNEQFF
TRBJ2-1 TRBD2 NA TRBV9 TGTGCCAGCAGCTCCCCCCCCCACCGGGGGGGCCCCACGAATGAGCAGTTCTTC CASSSPPHRGGPTNEQFF
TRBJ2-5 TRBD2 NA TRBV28 TGTGCCAGCAGTTTAGCTAGCGGGGTCGGAGGGGAGACCCAGTACTTC CASSLASGVGGETQYF
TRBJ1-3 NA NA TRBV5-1 TGCGCCAGCAGCTTGCCGCAGGTCTCTGGAAACACCATATATTTT CASSLPQVSGNTIYF
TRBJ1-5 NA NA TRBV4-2 TGTGCCAGCAGCCCGCGAGCTGGTACAGGGCGAAAGGGGGTCGGCAATCAGCCCCAGCATTTT CASSPRAGTGRKGVGNQPQHF
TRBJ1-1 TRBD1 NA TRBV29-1 TGCAGCGTCATAGGCAGGGGGCCTCGCACTGAAGCTTTCTTT CSVIGRGPRTEAFF
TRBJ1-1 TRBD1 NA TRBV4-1 TGCGCCAGCAGCCAAGAAGAGTCGAGAAGGGGGCGCCAGAGAACCACTGAAGCTTTCTTT CASSQEESRRGRQRTTEAFF
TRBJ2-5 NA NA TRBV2 TGTGCCAGCACCCTAGGGGGTTGGGGGGAGACCCAGTACTTC CASTLGGWGETQYF
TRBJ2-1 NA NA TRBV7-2 TGTGCCAGCAGCTTAGGTCGTAGTTCAGGGGCCCATGAGCAGTTCTTC CASSLGRSSGAHEQFF
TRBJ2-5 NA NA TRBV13 TGTGCCAGCAGCTTAAATCAGGGATTGGAGACCCAGTACTTC CASSLNQGLETQYF
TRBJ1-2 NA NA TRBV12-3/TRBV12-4 TGTGCCAGCAGTTTGTTAGCTAACTATGGCTACACCTTC CASSLLANYGYTF
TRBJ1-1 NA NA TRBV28 TGTGCCAGCAGTCTAAGACAGGAGCGGGGTACTGAAGCTTTCTTT CASSLRQERGTEAFF
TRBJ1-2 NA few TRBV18 TGTGCCAGCTCACCCGGGGGGTTCGGCTACACCTTC CASSPGGFGYTF
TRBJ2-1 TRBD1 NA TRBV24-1 TGTGCCACCAGTGATGGGACCGGGACAGGGGGCAATGAGCAGTTCTTC CATSDGTGTGGNEQFF
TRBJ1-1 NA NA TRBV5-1 TGCGCCAGCAGCTTGGATGGAGGGATGGACACTGAAGCTTTCTTT CASSLDGGMDTEAFF
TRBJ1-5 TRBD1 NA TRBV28 TGTGCCAGCAGTTTTGGGACAGGGGGGTCCCAGCCCCAGCATTTT CASSFGTGGSQPQHF
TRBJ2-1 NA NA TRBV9 TGTGCCAGCAGCGTAGTGGCCGGAGTTGATGAGCAGTTCTTC CASSVVAGVDEQFF
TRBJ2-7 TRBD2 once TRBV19 TGTGCCAGTAGGACTAGCGGGGGCTACGAGCAGTACTTC CASRTSGGYEQYF
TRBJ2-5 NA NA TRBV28 TGTGCCAGCAGCCAGGCGGGAGACAGGGGCCGGCCAGAGACCCAGTACTTC CASSQAGDRGRPETQYF
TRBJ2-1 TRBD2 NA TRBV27 TGTGCCAGCAGTCCCTGGGCTAGCGGTCCCAATGAGCAGTTCTTC CASSPWASGPNEQFF
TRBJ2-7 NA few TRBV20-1 TGCAGCGCTAGTTACTCCTACGAGCAGTACTTC CSASYSYEQYF
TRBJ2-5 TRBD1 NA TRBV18 TGTGCCAGCTCACCACGACAGGGGGAGACCCAGTACTTC CASSPRQGETQYF
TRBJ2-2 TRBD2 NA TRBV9 TGTGCCAGCAGCGTAGGTTTAGCGGGGGGTGCCGGGGAGCTGTTTTTT CASSVGLAGGAGELFF
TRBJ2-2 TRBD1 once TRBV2 TGTGCCAGCAGTCGGGACAGGGGTTTCACCGGGGAGCTGTTTTTT CASSRDRGFTGELFF
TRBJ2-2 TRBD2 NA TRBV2 TGTGCCAGCAGTGAAGCGCGGGAGACTAGCGGGGGAGACACCGGGGAGCTGTTTTTT CASSEARETSGGDTGELFF
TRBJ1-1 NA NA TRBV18 TGTGCCAGCTCACCGGCAGGAATGGGGGGGACTGAAGCTTTCTTT CASSPAGMGGTEAFF
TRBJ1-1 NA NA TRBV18 TGTGCCAGCTCACCATTGTCCGCCAGGGACACTGAAGCTTTCTTT CASSPLSARDTEAFF
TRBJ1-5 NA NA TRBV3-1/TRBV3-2 TGTGCCAGCAGCCAGAACAGGGCCGGTCAGCCCCAGCATTTT CASSQNRAGQPQHF
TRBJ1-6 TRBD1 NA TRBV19 TGTGCCAGTAACTTCGGACAGGGCAGCCTAAATTCACCCCTCCACTTT CASNFGQGSLNSPLHF
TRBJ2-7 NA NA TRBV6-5 TGTGCCAGCAGTTACTCGTTTCAGGGTTCCTACGAGCAGTACTTC CASSYSFQGSYEQYF
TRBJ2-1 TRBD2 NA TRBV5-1 TGCGCCAGCAGCTTGAGGGTTAGCGGGGTCTCCTACAATGAGCAGTTCTTC CASSLRVSGVSYNEQFF
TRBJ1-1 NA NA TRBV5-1 TGCGCCAGCAGCCCGGGACAACCGACCACTGAAGCTTTCTTT CASSPGQPTTEAFF
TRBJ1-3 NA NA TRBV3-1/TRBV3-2 TGTGCCAGCAGCCAAGAGGGCCTAATTTCCTATGGAAACACCATATATTTT CASSQEGLISYGNTIYF
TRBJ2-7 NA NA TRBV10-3 TGTGCCATCCGGTCCGGGATGGGAAAGGAGCAGTACTTC CAIRSGMGKEQYF
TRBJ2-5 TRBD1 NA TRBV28 TGTGCCAGCAGTCTGACAGGGGACAGCCAAGAGACCCAGTACTTC CASSLTGDSQETQYF
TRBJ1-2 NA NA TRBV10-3 TGTGCCATCAGTGATAGGAGGGGTGGCATGACCTTC CAISDRRGGMTF
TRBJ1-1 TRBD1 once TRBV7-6 TGTGCCAGCAGCAGGGGGCGGGACACTGAAGCTTTCTTT CASSRGRDTEAFF
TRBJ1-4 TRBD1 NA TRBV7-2 TGTGCCAGCAGCTTAGCGCGCAGGGGGCATGAAAAACTGTTTTTT CASSLARRGHEKLFF
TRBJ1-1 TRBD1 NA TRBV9 TGTGCCAGCAGCGACGACAGGGGCAACACTGAAGCTTTCTTT CASSDDRGNTEAFF
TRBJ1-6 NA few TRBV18 TGTGCCAGCTCACCAGGTCGGTCCAGGGATGGTTCACCCCTCCACTTT CASSPGRSRDGSPLHF